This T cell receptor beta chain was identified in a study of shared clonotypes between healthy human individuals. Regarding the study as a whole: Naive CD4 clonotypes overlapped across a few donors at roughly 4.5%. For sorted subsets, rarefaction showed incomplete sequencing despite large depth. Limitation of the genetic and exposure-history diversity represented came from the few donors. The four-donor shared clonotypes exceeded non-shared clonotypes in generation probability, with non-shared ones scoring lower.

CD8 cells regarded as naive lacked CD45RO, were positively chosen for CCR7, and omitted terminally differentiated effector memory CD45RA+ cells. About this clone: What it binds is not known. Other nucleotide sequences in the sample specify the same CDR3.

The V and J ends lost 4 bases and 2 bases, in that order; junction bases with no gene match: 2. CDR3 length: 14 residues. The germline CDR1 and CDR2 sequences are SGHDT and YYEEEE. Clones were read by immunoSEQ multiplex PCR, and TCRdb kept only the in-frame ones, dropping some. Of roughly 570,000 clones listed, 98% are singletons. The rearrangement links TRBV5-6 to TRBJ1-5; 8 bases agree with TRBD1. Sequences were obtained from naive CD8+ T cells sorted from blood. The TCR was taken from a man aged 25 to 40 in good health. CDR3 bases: TGTGCCAGCAGCCCGGGACAGGGCAATCAGCCCCAGCATTTT. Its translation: CASSPGQGNQPQHF. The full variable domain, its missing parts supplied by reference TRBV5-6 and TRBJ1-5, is DAGVTQSPTHLIKTRGQQVTLRCSPKSGHDTVSWYQQALGQGPQFIFQYYEEEERQRGNFPDRFSGHQFPNYSSELNVNALLLGDSALYLCASSPGQGNQPQHFGDGTRLSIL.